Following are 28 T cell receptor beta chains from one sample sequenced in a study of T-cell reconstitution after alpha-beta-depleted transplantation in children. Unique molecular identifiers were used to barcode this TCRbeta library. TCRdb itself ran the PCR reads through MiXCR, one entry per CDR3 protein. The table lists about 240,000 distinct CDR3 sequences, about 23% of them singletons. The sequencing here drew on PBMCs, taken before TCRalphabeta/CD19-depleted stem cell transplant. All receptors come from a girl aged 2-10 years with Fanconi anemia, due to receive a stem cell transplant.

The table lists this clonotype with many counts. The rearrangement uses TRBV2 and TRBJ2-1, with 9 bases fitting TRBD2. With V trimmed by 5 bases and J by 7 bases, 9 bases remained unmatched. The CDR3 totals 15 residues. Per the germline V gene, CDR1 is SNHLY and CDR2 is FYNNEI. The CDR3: CASSSGLAKGNEQFF. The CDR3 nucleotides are TGTGCCAGCAGTTCGGGACTAGCAAAGGGGAATGAGCAGTTCTTC. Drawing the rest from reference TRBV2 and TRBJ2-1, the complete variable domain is EPEVTQTPSHQVTQMGQEVILRCVPISNHLYFYWYRQILGQKVEFLVSFYNNEISEKSEIFDDQFSVERPDGSNFTLKIRSTKLEDSAMYFCASSSGLAKGNEQFFGPGTRLTVL.

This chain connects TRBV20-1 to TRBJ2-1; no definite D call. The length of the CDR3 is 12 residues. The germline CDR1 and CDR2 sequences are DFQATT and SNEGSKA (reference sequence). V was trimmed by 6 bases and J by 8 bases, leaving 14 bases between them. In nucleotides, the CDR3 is TGCAGTGCCTTGAAGAATAGCTATGAGCAGTTCTTC. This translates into CSALKNSYEQFF.

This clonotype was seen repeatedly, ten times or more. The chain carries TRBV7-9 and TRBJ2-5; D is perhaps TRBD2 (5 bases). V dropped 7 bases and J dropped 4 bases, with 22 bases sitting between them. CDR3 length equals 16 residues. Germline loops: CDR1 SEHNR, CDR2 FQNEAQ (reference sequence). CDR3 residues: CASTPPTNTASETQYF. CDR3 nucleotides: TGTGCCAGCACCCCCCCGACTAACACCGCGTCAGAGACCCAGTACTTC. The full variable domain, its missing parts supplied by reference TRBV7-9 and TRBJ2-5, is DTGVSQNPRHKITKRGQNVTFRCDPISEHNRLYWYRQTLGQGPEFLTYFQNEAQLEKSRLLSDRFSAERPKGSFSTLEIQRTEQGDSAMYLCASTPPTNTASETQYFGPGTRLLVL.

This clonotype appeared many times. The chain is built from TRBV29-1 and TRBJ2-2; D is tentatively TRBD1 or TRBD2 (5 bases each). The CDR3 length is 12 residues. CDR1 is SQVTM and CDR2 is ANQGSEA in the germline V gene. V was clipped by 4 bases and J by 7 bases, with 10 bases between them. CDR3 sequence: CSVALGVGELFF. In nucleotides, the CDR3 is TGCAGCGTTGCGTTGGGGGTCGGGGAGCTGTTTTTT.

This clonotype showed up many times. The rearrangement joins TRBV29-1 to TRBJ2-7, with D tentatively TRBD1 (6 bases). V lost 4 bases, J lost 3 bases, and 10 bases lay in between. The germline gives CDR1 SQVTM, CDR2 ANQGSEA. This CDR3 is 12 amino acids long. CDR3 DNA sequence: TGCAGCGTTGGCAGGGGAAGCTACGAGCAGTACTTC. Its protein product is CSVGRGSYEQYF.

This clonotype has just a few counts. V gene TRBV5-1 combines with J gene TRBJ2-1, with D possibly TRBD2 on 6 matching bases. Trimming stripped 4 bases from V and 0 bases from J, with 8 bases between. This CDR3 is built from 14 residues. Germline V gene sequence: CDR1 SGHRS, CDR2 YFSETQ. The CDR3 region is CASSELASYNEQFF. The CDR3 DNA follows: TGCGCCAGCAGCGAACTAGCCTCCTACAATGAGCAGTTCTTC.

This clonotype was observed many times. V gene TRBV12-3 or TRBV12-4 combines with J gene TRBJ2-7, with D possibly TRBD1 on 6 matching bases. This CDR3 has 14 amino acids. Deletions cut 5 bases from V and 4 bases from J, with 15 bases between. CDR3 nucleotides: TGTGCCAGCAGTCCCGGACAGAGCTATTACGAGCAGTACTTC. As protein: CASSPGQSYYEQYF.

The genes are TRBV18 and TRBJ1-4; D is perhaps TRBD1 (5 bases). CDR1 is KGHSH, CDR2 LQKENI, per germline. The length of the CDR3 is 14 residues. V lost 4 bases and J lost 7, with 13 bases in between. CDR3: CASSRAGLVEKLFF. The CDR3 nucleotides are TGTGCCAGCTCACGGGCAGGGCTGGTTGAAAAACTGTTTTTT.

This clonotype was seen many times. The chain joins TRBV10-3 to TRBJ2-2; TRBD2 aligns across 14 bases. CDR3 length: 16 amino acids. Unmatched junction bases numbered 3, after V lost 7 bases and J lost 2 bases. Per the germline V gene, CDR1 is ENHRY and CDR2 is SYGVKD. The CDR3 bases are TGTGCCATCACGGGGACTAGCGGGAGAAACACCGGGGAGCTGTTTTTT. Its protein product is CAITGTSGRNTGELFF.

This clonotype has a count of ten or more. The CDR3, as DNA: TGCAGTGCTAGGAACACTGAAGCTTTCTTT. This encodes CSARNTEAFF. This chain links TRBV20-1 with TRBJ1-1; D is unresolved. The CDR3 runs to 10 residues. Germline V gene lookup returns CDR1 DFQATT and CDR2 SNEGSKA (reference sequence). Trimming shortened V by 3 bases and J by 1 base, and 0 bases separated the two germline ends.

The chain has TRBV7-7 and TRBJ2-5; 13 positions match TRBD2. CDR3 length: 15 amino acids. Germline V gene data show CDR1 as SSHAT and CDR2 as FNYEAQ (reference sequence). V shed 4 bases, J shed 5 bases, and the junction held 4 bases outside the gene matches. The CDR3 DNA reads TGTGCCAGCAGCTCGGGACTAGCGGGATGGGAGACCCAGTACTTC. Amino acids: CASSSGLAGWETQYF.

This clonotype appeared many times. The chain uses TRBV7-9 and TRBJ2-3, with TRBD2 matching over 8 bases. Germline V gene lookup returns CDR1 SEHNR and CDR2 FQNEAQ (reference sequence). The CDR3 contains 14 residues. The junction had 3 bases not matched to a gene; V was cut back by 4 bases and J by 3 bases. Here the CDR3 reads CASSSSGRTDTQYF. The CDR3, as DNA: TGTGCCAGCAGCTCTAGCGGGCGTACAGATACGCAGTATTTT.

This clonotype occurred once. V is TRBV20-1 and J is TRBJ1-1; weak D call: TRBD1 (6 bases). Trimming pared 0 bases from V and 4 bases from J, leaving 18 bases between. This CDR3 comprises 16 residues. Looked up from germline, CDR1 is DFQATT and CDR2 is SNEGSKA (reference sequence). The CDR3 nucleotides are TGCAGTGCTAGAGACCTACGACAAGGGGGGATCACTGAAGCTTTCTTT. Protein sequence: CSARDLRQGGITEAFF.

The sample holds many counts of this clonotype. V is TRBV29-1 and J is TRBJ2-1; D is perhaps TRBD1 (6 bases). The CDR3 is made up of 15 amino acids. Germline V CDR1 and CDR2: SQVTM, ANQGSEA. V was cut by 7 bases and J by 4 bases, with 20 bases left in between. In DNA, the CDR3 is TGCAGCGATGCCTCTACGACAGGTTATTACAATGAGCAGTTCTTC. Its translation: CSDASTTGYYNEQFF.

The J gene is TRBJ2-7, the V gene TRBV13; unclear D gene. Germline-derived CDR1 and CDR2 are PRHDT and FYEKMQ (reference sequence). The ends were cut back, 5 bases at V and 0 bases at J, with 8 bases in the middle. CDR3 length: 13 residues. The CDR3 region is CASSNRPSYEQYF. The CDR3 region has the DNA TGTGCCAGCAGCAATCGCCCCTCCTACGAGCAGTACTTC.

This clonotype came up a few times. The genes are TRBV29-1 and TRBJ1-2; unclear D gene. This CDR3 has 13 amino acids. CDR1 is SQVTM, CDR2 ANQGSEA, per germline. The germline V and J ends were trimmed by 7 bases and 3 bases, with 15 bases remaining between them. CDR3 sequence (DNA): TGCAGCGCCCTCGGGAGGTTTGACTATGGCTACACCTTC. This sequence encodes CSALGRFDYGYTF. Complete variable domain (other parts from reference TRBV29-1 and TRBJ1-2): SAVISQKPSRDICQRGTSLTIQCQVDSQVTMMFWYRQQPGQSLTLIATANQGSEATYESGFVIDKFPISRPNLTFSTLTVSNMSPEDSSIYLCSALGRFDYGYTFGSGTRLTVV.

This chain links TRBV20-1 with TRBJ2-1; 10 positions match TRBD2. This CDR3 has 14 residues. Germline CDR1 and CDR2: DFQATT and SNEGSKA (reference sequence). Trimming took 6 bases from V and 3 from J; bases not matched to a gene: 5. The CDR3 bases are TGCAGTGCGAAGGGACTAGCGAACTACAATGAGCAGTTCTTC. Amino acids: CSAKGLANYNEQFF.

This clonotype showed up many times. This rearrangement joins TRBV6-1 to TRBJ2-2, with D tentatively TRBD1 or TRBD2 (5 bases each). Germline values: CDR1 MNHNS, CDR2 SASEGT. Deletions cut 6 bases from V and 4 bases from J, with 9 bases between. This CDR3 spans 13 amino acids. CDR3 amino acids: CASRGRFTGELFF. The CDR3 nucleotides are TGTGCCAGCAGGGGACGATTCACCGGGGAGCTGTTTTTT.

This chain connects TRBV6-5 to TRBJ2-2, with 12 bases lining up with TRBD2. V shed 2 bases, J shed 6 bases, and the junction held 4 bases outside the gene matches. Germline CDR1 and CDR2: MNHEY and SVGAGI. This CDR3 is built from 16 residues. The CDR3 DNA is TGTGCCAGCAGTTACCCCTCTAGCGGGGGGGCCGGGGAGCTGTTTTTT. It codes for CASSYPSSGGAGELFF.

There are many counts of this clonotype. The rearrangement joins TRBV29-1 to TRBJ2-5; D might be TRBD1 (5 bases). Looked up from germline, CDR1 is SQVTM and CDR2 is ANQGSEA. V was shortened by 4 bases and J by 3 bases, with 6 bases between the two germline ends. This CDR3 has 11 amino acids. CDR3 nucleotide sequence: TGCAGCGTTGTGACAGAAGAGACCCAGTACTTC. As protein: CSVVTEETQYF.

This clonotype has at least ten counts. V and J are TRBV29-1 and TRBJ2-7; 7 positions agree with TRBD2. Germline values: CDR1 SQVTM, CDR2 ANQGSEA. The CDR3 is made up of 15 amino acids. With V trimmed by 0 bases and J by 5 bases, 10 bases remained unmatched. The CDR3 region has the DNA TGCAGCGTTGAAGATCTAGGCGGGAGAAACCACGAGCAGTACTTC. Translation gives CSVEDLGGRNHEQYF.

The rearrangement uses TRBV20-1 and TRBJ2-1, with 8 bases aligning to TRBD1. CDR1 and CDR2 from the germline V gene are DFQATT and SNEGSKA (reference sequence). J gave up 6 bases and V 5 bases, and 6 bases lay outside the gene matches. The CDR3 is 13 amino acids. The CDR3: CSALGQDLNEQFF. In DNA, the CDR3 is TGCAGTGCTTTGGGACAGGACCTCAATGAGCAGTTCTTC.

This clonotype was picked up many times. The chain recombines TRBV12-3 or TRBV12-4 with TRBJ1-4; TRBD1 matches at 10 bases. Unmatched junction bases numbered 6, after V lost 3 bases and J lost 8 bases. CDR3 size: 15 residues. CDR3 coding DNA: TGTGCCAGCAGTTTTGGGACAGGGGATGAGGAAAAACTGTTTTTT. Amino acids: CASSFGTGDEEKLFF.

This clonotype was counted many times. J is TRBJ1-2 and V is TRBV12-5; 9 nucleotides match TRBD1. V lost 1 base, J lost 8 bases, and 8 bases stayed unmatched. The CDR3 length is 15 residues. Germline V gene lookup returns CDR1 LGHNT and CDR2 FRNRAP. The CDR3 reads CASGLEIQGARGYTF. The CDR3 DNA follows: TGTGCTAGTGGTTTGGAAATACAGGGGGCGCGGGGCTACACCTTC. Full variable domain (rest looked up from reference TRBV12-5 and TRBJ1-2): DARVTQTPRHKVTEMGQEVTMRCQPILGHNTVFWYRQTMMQGLELLAYFRNRAPLDDSGMPKDRFSAEMPDATLATLKIQPSEPRDSAVYFCASGLEIQGARGYTFGSGTRLTVV.

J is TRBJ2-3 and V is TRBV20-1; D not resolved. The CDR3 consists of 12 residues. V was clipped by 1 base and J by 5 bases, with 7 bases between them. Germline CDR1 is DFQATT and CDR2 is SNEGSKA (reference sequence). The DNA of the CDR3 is TGCAGTGCTAGAGGTTCGGGAGATACGCAGTATTTT. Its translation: CSARGSGDTQYF.

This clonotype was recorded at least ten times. The CDR3 spells CSVEQHNEQFF. The CDR3 bases are TGCAGCGTTGAGCAACACAATGAGCAGTTCTTC. The V and J genes are TRBV29-1 and TRBJ2-1, with D unclear. The length of the CDR3 is 11 residues. Per the germline V gene, CDR1 is SQVTM and CDR2 is ANQGSEA. Trimming pared 3 bases from V and 5 bases from J, leaving 5 bases between.

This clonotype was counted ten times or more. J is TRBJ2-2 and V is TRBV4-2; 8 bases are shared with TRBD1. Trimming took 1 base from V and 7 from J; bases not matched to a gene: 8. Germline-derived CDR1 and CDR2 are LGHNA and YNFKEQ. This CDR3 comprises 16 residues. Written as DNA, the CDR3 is TGTGCCAGCAGCCAAGGTCGGACAGGGAGAGGCGGGGAGCTGTTTTTT. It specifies CASSQGRTGRGGELFF.

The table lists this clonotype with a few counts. The CDR3 here is CASSESDVSNQPQHF. CDR3 nucleotides: TGTGCCAGCAGTGAATCGGACGTTAGCAATCAGCCCCAGCATTTT. The J gene is TRBJ1-5, the V gene TRBV25-1; unclear D gene. Trimming cost V 1 base and J 0 bases, with 7 bases left between them. The germline V gene has CDR1 MGHDK and CDR2 SYGVNS. The length of the CDR3 is 15 residues.